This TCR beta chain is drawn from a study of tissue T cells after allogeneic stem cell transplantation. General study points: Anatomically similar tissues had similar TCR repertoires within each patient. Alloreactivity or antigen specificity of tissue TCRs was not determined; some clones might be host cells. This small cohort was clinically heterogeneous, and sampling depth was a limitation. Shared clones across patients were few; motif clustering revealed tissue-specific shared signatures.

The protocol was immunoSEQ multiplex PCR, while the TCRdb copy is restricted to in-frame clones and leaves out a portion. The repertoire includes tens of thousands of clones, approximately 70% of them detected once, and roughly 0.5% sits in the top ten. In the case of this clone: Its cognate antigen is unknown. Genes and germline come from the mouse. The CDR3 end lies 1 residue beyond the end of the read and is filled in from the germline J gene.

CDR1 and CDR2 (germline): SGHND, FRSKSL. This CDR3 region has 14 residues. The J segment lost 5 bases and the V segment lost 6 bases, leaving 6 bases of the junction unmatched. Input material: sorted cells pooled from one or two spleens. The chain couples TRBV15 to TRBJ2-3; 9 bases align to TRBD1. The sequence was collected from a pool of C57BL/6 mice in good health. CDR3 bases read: TGTGCCAGCAGACCGGGACAGGGTGAAGAAACGCTGTAT. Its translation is CASRPGQGEETLY. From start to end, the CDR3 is CASRPGQGEETLYF.